This T cell receptor beta chain was sequenced in a study of cytomegalovirus exposure and HLA in healthy donors. Study-wide results and limits: A prior analysis recorded that most TCR beta V segments were productive about 87% or about 30% of the time.

PCR used 60 Vbeta primers and 13 Jbeta primers. Clones were sequenced by immunoSEQ multiplex PCR, and TCRdb holds only the in-frame ones, with some missing. The sample includes tens of thousands of clones, about 76% seen only once; the top ten take over 9%. Only one count was recorded for this clone. Antigen specificity is unknown. V lost 0 bases and J lost 0, with 6 bases in between. The CDR3 totals 15 residues. The germline V gene has CDR1 MNHNY and CDR2 SVGAGI (reference sequence). This chain links TRBV6-6 with TRBJ1-3; TRBD1 might be the D (6 bases). This TCR derives from a man aged 25 to 40 in good health and CMV-seropositive. The sample taken for sequencing was PBMCs. The CDR3 reads CASSYSDSSGNTIYF. The CDR3 DNA sequence: TGTGCCAGCAGTTACTCGGACAGCTCTGGAAACACCATATATTTT.